These 13 T cell receptor beta chains share one sample of origin, sequenced in a study of blood T cell repertoires in COVID-19. Clones were read by immunoSEQ multiplex PCR, and TCRdb kept only the in-frame ones, dropping some. The profile shows about 43,000 clones, about 86% of them singletons. What was sequenced was peripheral blood. These TCRs come from a human donor in a cohort sampled during active COVID-19.

This clone came up a few times. V is TRBV19 and J is TRBJ1-3, with TRBD1 matching 8 bases. Germline V gives CDR1 LNHDA, CDR2 SQIVND (reference sequence). The CDR3 consists of 12 residues. V trimming: 10 bases; J trimming: 7 bases; junction bases outside the gene matches: 6. This chain's CDR3 is CATTQGANTIYF. CDR3 DNA sequence: TGTGCCACCACCCAGGGGGCGAACACCATATATTTT. The whole variable domain, filled in from reference TRBV19 and TRBJ1-3, reads DGGITQSPKYLFRKEGQNVTLSCEQNLNHDAMYWYRQDPGQGLRLIYYSQIVNDFQKGDIAEGYSVSREKKESFPLTVTSAQKNPTAFYLCATTQGANTIYFGEGSWLTVV.

The J gene is TRBJ1-2, the V gene TRBV18; possibly TRBD1 for D (5 bases). Trimming took off 3 bases at V and 4 bases at J, with 12 bases between the two ends. Germline lookup yields CDR1 KGHSH and CDR2 LQKENI. This CDR3 spans 14 amino acids. The DNA of the CDR3 is TGTGCCAGCTCACCCGGCGGGACGACCTATGGCTACACCTTC. Translating gives CASSPGGTTYGYTF.

V usage is TRBV5-1 and J usage is TRBJ2-1; 7 nucleotides line up with TRBD1. With V trimmed by 3 bases and J by 3 bases, 6 bases remained unmatched. Germline V gene sequence: CDR1 SGHRS, CDR2 YFSETQ. The CDR3 sequence is 15 residues long. CDR3 coding DNA: TGCGCCAGCAGCTCGGAACAGGGGAACTACAATGAGCAGTTCTTC. This gives the protein CASSSEQGNYNEQFF.

V usage is TRBV28 and J usage is TRBJ1-1; unclear D gene. Germline CDR1 is MDHEN and CDR2 is SYDVKM. This CDR3 has 13 amino acids. V lost 4 bases and J 5 bases, leaving 11 bases between the germline ends. The CDR3 DNA sequence: TGTGCCAGCAGTTCAAGTTACTTAACTGAAGCTTTCTTT. Protein sequence: CASSSSYLTEAFF.

CDR3 DNA: TGTGCCACCAGCAGTCCTAGCGGGGGGCCCAACCTCTACAATGAGCAGTTCTTC. Translation: CATSSPSGGPNLYNEQFF. This rearrangement joins TRBV15 to TRBJ2-1, with 11 bases identical to TRBD2. The V gene end was trimmed by 3 bases and the J gene end by 3 bases; junction bases not matched to a gene: 10. The CDR3 runs 18 residues. CDR1 LNHNV and CDR2 YYDKDF come from the germline V gene (reference sequence). The whole variable domain, filled in from reference TRBV15 and TRBJ2-1, reads DAMVIQNPRYQVTQFGKPVTLSCSQTLNHNVMYWYQQKSSQAPKLLFHYYDKDFNNEADTPDNFQSRRPNTSFCFLDIRSPGLGDTAMYLCATSSPSGGPNLYNEQFFGPGTRLTVL.

J is TRBJ2-1 and V is TRBV11-2; possibly TRBD1 for D (5 bases). The CDR3 runs to 14 residues. CDR1 and CDR2 (germline): SGHAT, FQNNGV. V was clipped by 1 base and J by 9 bases, with 13 bases between them. CDR3 nucleotide sequence: TGTGCCAGCAGCTTAGCCGTGGGGCGGCCTGAGCAGTTCTTC. Amino acids: CASSLAVGRPEQFF.

The V call is TRBV30, the J call TRBJ2-4; D unclear. The V end lost 2 bases, the J end lost 9 bases, and 8 bases lay between the germline ends. Germline lookup yields CDR1 GTSNPN and CDR2 SVGIG (reference sequence). The CDR3 is 11 residues long. The CDR3 protein is CAWSPDRIQYF. The DNA of the CDR3 is TGTGCCTGGAGTCCAGATCGCATTCAGTACTTC.

The rearrangement links TRBV9 to TRBJ2-1; D is unresolved. CDR3 length: 13 amino acids. Trimming took off 0 bases at V and 5 bases at J, with 6 bases between the two ends. Per the germline V gene, CDR1 is SGDLS and CDR2 is YYNGEE. DNA of the CDR3: TGTGCCAGCAGCGTAGGAGGAAACAATGAGCAGTTCTTC. This sequence encodes CASSVGGNNEQFF.

The genes are TRBV29-1 and TRBJ2-7; 9 positions match TRBD1. Germline CDR1 and CDR2: SQVTM and ANQGSEA. This CDR3 has 15 amino acids. With 5 bases clipped from V and 1 base from J, the junction kept 9 bases outside the gene matches. Written as DNA, the CDR3 is TGCAGCGTTACGGGACAGGGAGGGGGATCCTACGAGCAGTACTTC. This translates into CSVTGQGGGSYEQYF.

To note about this clone: Sequence at one end of the junction differs from germline and may be a read error. The chain is built from TRBV7-7 and TRBJ2-2; possibly TRBD1 for D (6 bases). The CDR3 spans 13 residues. Germline lookup yields CDR1 SSHAT and CDR2 FNYEAQ (reference sequence). Here the CDR3 DNA reads TGTGCTAGCAGCTTCCAGGGGACCGGGGAGCTGTTTTTT. This translates into CASSFQGTGELFF.

In nucleotides, the CDR3 is TGTGCCAGCAGCCCTGCACGGGGGAATAATTCACCCCTCCACTTT. Its translation: CASSPARGNNSPLHF. The chain links TRBV7-9 to TRBJ1-6, with D maybe TRBD1 (5 bases). The CDR3 extends over 15 amino acids. Deletions cut 5 bases from V and 5 bases from J, with 13 bases between. From germline, CDR1 is SEHNR and CDR2 FQNEAQ (reference sequence).

The CDR3 reads CTSSAAGATDTQYF. The CDR3 nucleotides are TGCACCAGCAGTGCAGCGGGGGCCACAGATACGCAGTATTTT. The V call is TRBV1, the J call TRBJ2-3; the table's D call TRBD2 went unverified against the DNA. TRBV1 is recorded as a pseudogene. The CDR3 runs 14 residues.

The chain combines TRBV7-6 with TRBJ2-1; 8 bases match TRBD2. J gave up 6 bases and V 5 bases, and 6 bases lay outside the gene matches. From germline, CDR1 is SGHVS and CDR2 FNYEAQ. The CDR3 length is 14 residues. For the CDR3, the DNA is TGTGCCAGCAGCCCCCCCCGGGGGGGCAATGAGCAGTTCTTC. It translates to CASSPPRGGNEQFF.